This T cell receptor beta chain comes out of a study of blood T cell repertoires in COVID-19. For the study at large: Collection of acute and convalescent COVID-19 samples took place in the United States, Italy and Spain. T cells, B-cell-depleted T cells, or PBMCs supplied cDNA or gDNA.

Only in-frame clones appear in the TCRdb table, and some are missing; sequencing was by immunoSEQ multiplex PCR. The sample holds approximately 45,000 clones, 75% to 90% seen once. This CDR3 contains 13 residues. After removal of 4 bases from V and 8 bases from J, the junction contained 6 bases not matched to a gene. Germline assignment: CDR1 SGHRS and CDR2 YFSETQ. The specimen was peripheral blood. The origin of this receptor is a woman in her forties with acute or convalescent COVID-19. V and J are TRBV5-1 and TRBJ2-1; 7 positions match TRBD1. CDR3 protein: CASSQGTAHEQFF. The CDR3, as DNA: TGCGCCAGCAGCCAGGGGACAGCCCATGAGCAGTTCTTC.